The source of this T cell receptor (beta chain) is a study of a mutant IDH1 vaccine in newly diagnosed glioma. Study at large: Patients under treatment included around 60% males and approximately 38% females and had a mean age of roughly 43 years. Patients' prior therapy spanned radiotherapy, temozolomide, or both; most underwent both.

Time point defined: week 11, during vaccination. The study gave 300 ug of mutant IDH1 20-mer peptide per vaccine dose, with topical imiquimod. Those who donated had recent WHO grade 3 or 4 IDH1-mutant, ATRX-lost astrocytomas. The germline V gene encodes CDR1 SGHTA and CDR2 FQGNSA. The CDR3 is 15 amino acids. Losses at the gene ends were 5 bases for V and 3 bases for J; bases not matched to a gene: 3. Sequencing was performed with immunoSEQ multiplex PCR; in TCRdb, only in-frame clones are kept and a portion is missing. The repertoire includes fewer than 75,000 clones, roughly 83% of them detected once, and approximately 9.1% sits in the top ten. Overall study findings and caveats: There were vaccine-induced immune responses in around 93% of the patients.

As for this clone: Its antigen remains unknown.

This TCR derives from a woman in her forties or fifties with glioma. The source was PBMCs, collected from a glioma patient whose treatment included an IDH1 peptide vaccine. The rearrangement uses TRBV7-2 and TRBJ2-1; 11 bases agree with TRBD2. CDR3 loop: CASSITSGGYNEQFF. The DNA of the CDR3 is TGTGCCAGCAGCATCACTAGCGGGGGCTACAATGAGCAGTTCTTC.